These 7 T cell receptor beta chains were sequenced from one sample in a study of T-cell memory formation after mild COVID-19. In TCRdb, the 5' RACE reads were re-called with MiXCR into one record per CDR3 protein. Among roughly 600,000 distinct CDR3 sequences, around 17% were seen once, and the ten largest hold about 12%. The specimen sequenced was PBMCs or a T cell subset sorted from them (not recorded which). The receptors stem from an adult woman who had mild COVID-19 (a few samples of this study predate the infection). Cell type and time point are not known.

J is TRBJ1-6 and V is TRBV3-1; TRBD1 matches at 8 bases. This CDR3 is built from 15 residues. The trim removed 4 bases at V and 6 bases at J, leaving 5 bases unmatched. CDR1 and CDR2 from the germline V gene are LGHDT and YNNKEL (reference sequence). CDR3 coding DNA: TGTGCCAGCAGCCCCTCCCAGGGGGCTAATTCACCCCTCCACTTT. This gives the protein CASSPSQGANSPLHF.

V and J are TRBV7-3 and TRBJ2-7, with D hard to call. V lost 1 base and J lost 6, with 13 bases in between. The CDR3 runs to 14 residues. The germline V gene has CDR1 SGHTA and CDR2 FQGTGA. The CDR3 DNA follows: TGTGCCAGCAGCTTAAGCCCAGGAGTGGCCGAGCAGTACTTC. This sequence encodes CASSLSPGVAEQYF.

This clonotype was detected only a few times. The chain has TRBV18 and TRBJ2-2; possibly TRBD2 for D (6 bases). This CDR3 contains 15 residues. The germline V and J ends were trimmed by 0 bases and 3 bases, with 8 bases remaining between them. Germline V gives CDR1 KGHSH, CDR2 LQKENI. The CDR3 sequence: CASSPPAGYTGELFF. The CDR3 nucleotides read TGTGCCAGCTCACCACCTGCGGGGTACACCGGGGAGCTGTTTTTT.

This chain joins TRBV7-9 and TRBJ2-1; 8 nucleotides agree with TRBD2. Germline CDR1 is SEHNR and CDR2 is FQNEAQ (reference sequence). After removal of 5 bases from V and 8 bases from J, the junction contained 14 bases not matched to a gene. CDR3 length: 16 amino acids. CDR3 coding DNA: TGTGCCAGCAGCCCTCCCAGGGCGGGGGGAGGTCATGAGCAGTTCTTC. Its translation is CASSPPRAGGGHEQFF.

This clonotype was counted between two and nine times. The genes are TRBV2 and TRBJ2-7; 10 bases line up with TRBD1. Trimming at V came to 8 bases and at J to 4 bases, leaving 8 bases not matched to a gene. Germline V gene lookup returns CDR1 SNHLY and CDR2 FYNNEI. This CDR3 is built from 14 residues. CDR3 in amino acids: CASGVDRGQYEQYF. CDR3 DNA sequence: TGTGCCAGCGGTGTTGACAGGGGGCAATACGAGCAGTACTTC.

V and J are TRBV5-8 and TRBJ1-2; no firm D call. Germline CDR1 and CDR2: SGHTS and YDEGEE. The V end was cut by 0 bases, the J end by 2 bases, with 11 bases between. The CDR3 loop spans 15 amino acids. The CDR3 nucleotides read TGTGCCAGCAGCTTGGTCCCGGTGGAGAACTATGGCTACACCTTC. Translating gives CASSLVPVENYGYTF.

The chain has TRBV6-5 and TRBJ2-5; 7 bases align to TRBD2. Germline V gene sequence: CDR1 MNHEY, CDR2 SVGAGI. Unmatched junction bases numbered 5, after V lost 2 bases and J lost 5 bases. The CDR3 sequence is 14 residues long. This chain's CDR3 is CASSYRLAVETQYF. In DNA, the CDR3 is TGTGCCAGCAGTTACAGGCTAGCGGTTGAGACCCAGTACTTC.